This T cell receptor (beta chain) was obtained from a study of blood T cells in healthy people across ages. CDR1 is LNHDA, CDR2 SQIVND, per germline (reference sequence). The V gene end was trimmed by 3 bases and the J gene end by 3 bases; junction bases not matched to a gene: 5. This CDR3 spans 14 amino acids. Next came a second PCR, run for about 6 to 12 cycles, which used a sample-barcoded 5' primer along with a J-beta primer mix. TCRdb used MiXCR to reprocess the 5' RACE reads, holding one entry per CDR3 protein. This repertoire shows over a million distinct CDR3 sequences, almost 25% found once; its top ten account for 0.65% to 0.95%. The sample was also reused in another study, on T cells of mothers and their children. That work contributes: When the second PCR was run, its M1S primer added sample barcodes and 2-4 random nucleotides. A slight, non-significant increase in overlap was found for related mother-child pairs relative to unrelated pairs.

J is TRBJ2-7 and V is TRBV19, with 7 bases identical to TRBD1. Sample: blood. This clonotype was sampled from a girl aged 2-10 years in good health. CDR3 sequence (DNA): TGTGCCAGTAGTATTGAGGGGGCCTTCTACGAGCAGTACTTC. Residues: CASSIEGAFYEQYF.